The 6 T cell receptor beta chains reported below all come from one sample, sequenced in a study of blood T cell repertoires in COVID-19. Clones were sequenced by immunoSEQ multiplex PCR, and TCRdb holds only the in-frame ones, with some missing. The profile shows 150,000 to 200,000 clones, approximately 85% of them singletons. Sequencing was performed on PBMCs or T cells enriched from blood (not recorded which). These receptors were obtained from a man aged 35 to 55 who had recovered from COVID-19.

V gene TRBV24-1 combines with J gene TRBJ1-5, with no clear D. Per the germline V gene, CDR1 is KGHDR and CDR2 is SFDVKD. This CDR3 contains 15 residues. Between the trimmed V and J ends, which lost 0 bases and 2 bases, there was a span of 7 bases. The chain's CDR3 is CATSDLRAGNQPQHF. CDR3 sequence (DNA): TGTGCCACCAGTGATTTGCGTGCGGGCAATCAGCCCCAGCATTTT.

J is TRBJ1-2 and V is TRBV11-2; 8 nucleotides agree with TRBD1. Germline CDR1 is SGHAT and CDR2 is FQNNGV. The length of the CDR3 is 16 residues. V lost 2 bases to trimming and J lost 4 bases; unmatched junction nucleotides: 9. CDR3 sequence reads: CASSLSGTGGLYGYTF. The CDR3 DNA reads TGTGCCAGCAGCTTATCTGGGACAGGCGGCCTCTATGGCTACACCTTC.

The V and J genes are TRBV19 and TRBJ1-1; TRBD1 is a possible D gene (6 bases). The CDR3 is 15 residues long. The V gene's germline CDR1 is LNHDA and CDR2 SQIVND (reference sequence). The ends were cut back, 3 bases at V and 2 bases at J, with 13 bases in the middle. DNA of the CDR3: TGTGCCAGTAGTATTGAGGGGGTCAGTAACACTGAAGCTTTCTTT. Translation gives CASSIEGVSNTEAFF.

The chain links TRBV9 to TRBJ2-3; D possibly corresponds to TRBD2 (6 bases). Germline CDR1 is SGDLS and CDR2 is YYNGEE. This CDR3 is 15 amino acids long. V gave up 4 bases and J gave up 4 bases, with 16 bases separating them. As DNA, the CDR3 is TGTGCCAGCAGCCCGGCGGCGGGATTCGCAGATACGCAGTATTTT. Amino acids: CASSPAAGFADTQYF. The full variable domain, rest sourced from reference TRBV9 and TRBJ2-3, is DSGVTQTPKHLITATGQRVTLRCSPRSGDLSVYWYQQSLDQGLQFLIQYYNGEERAKGNILERFSAQQFPDLHSELNLSSLELGDSALYFCASSPAAGFADTQYFGPGTRLTVL.

This chain joins TRBV30 and TRBJ2-1, with 14 bases matching TRBD2. The CDR3 runs 15 residues. Germline-derived CDR1 and CDR2 are GTSNPN and SVGIG (reference sequence). The V gene end was trimmed by 5 bases and the J gene end by 9 bases; junction bases not matched to a gene: 9. The DNA for the CDR3 is TGTGCCTGGGACCCGGGACTAGCGGGGGTGCTTGAGCAGTTCTTC. Protein product: CAWDPGLAGVLEQFF.

V gene TRBV21-1 combines with J gene TRBJ2-1; the D call of TRBD2 is as the table states it, not checked on the DNA. TRBV21-1 is labeled a pseudogene. This CDR3 region has 17 residues. The CDR3 sequence: CASSKSAGEFSYNEQFF. The CDR3 DNA is TGTGCCAGCAGCAAATCGGCGGGAGAATTTTCCTACAATGAGCAGTTCTTC.